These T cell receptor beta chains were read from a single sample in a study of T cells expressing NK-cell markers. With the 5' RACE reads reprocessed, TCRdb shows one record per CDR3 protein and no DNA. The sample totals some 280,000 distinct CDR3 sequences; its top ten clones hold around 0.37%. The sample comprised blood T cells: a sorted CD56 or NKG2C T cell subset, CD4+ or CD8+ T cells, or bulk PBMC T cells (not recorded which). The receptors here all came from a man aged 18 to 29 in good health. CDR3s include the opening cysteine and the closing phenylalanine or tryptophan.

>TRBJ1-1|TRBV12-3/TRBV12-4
CASSMAGGTEAFF
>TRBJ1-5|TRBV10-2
CASSESNVWRRPQHF
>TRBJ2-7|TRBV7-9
CASSLAAGQSSYEQYF
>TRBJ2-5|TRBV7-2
CASSLVGVMAETQYF
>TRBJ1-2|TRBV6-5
CASRRGTGGTHYGYTF
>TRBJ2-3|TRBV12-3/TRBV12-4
CASSLKRSRMGTDTQYF
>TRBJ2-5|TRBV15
CATSRGQGGETQYF
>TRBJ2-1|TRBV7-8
CASSPVFEQFF
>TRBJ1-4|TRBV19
CASSVQYNEKLFF
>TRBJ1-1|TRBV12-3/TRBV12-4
CASSLIFAEAFF
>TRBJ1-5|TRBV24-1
CATSDSGDGQPQHF
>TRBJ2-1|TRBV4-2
CASSLLGTGNSYNEQFF
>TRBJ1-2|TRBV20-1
CSARMGVGGYTF
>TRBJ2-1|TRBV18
CASSPPASGRAGDNEQFF
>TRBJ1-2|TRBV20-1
CSARGTVNYGYTF
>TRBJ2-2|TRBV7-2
CASTLQIRQGTGELFF
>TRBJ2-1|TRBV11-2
CASSSGLAGGFRNEQFF
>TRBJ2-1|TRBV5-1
CASRVEASSYNEQFF
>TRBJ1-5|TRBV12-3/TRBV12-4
CASSLIGRQPQHF
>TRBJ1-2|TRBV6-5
CASSYQGQGDYGYTF
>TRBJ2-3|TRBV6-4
CRKGGPGGTQYF
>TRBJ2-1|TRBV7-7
CASSLAGVKNEQFF
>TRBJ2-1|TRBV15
CATSSRADYSYNEQFF
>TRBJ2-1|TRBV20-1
CSALSGGGGGEQFF
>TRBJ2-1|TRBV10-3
CAISEFEAKNSYNEQFF
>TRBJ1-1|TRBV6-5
CASSATDMNTEAFF
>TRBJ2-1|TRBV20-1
CSARDSASGRGEQFF
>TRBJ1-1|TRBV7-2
CASKPGQGFTEAFF
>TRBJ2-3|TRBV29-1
CSGRLAAGSGTDTQYF
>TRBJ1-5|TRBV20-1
CSAKRLEGGNNQPQHF
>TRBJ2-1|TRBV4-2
CASSPQTGTRFANEQFF
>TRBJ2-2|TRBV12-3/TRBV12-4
CASRGGQVDVGELFF
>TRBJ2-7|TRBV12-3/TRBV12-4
CASSRTQAEQYF
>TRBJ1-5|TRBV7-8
CASSSARVLNQPQHF
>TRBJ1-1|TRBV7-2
CASSIWDRGAFF
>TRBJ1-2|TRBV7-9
CASSQNTGGYGYTF
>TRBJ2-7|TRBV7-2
CASSSTGTGEQYF
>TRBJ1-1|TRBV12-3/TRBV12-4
CASSRQGIAHTEAFF
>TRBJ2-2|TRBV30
CAWSVRQKTGELFF
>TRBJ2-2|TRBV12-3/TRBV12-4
CATWTGQRTGELFF
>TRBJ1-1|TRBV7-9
CASSYRKDRNEAFF
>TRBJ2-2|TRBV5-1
CASSATGQGGNTGELFF
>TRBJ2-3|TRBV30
CAWSIAGGTDTQYF
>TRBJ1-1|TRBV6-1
CASSPTSGALGTEAFF
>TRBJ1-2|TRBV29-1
CSERTGAYGYTF
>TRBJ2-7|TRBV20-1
CSATREPASYEQYF
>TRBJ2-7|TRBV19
CASRRTGSGEQYF
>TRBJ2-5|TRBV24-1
CATNEGGADETQYF
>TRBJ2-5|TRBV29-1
CSVVGPGQETQYF
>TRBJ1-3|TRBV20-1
CSARSSRSGNTIYF
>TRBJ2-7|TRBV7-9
CASSLDAGSSYEQYF
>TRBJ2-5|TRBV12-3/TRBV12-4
CASSLETSGRGETQYF
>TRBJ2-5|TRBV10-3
CAIRDRGRAETQYF
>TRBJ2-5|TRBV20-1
CSAFRDANQETQYF
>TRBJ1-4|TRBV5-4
CASKETGSNEKLFF
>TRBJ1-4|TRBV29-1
CSVALAAQGGEKLFF
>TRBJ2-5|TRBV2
CASSPLVVGETQYF
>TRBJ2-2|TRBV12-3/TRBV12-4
CASSRPTGLTGELFF